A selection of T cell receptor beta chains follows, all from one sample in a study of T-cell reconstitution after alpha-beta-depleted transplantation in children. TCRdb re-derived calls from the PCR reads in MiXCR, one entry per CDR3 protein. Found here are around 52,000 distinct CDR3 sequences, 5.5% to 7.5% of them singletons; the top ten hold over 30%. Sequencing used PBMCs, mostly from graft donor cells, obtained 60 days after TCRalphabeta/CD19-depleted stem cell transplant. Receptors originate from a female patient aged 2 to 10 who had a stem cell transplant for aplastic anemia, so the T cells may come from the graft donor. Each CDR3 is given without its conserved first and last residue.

CDR3aa: ASSLGQAGYNEQF; v_gene: TRBV5-1; j_gene: TRBJ2-1
CDR3aa: ATTGGLYNEQF; v_gene: TRBV10-3; j_gene: TRBJ2-1
CDR3aa: ASKNVGTLNVLT; v_gene: TRBV6-5; j_gene: TRBJ2-6
CDR3aa: ASSLRGGSNFYEQY; v_gene: TRBV6-6; j_gene: TRBJ2-7
CDR3aa: ASPQFTGTGATYEQY; v_gene: TRBV6-5; j_gene: TRBJ2-7
CDR3aa: ASSLSAGAGKLF; v_gene: TRBV12-3/TRBV12-4; j_gene: TRBJ1-4
CDR3aa: ASSEFRLAGGRYEQY; v_gene: TRBV10-1; j_gene: TRBJ2-7
CDR3aa: SAVTGGSYEQY; v_gene: TRBV20-1; j_gene: TRBJ2-7
CDR3aa: ASSGRGERETQY; v_gene: TRBV5-4; j_gene: TRBJ2-5
CDR3aa: ASSDGPSGGNTEAF; v_gene: TRBV2; j_gene: TRBJ1-1
CDR3aa: ASSVAPGINQPQH; v_gene: TRBV9; j_gene: TRBJ1-5
CDR3aa: ASSNTGTIMNTEAF; v_gene: TRBV27; j_gene: TRBJ1-1
CDR3aa: ASSVSGTGGFDYGYT; v_gene: TRBV28; j_gene: TRBJ1-2
CDR3aa: ASSLYDWTAAYEQY; v_gene: TRBV5-6; j_gene: TRBJ2-7
CDR3aa: ASRSGGSTDTQY; v_gene: TRBV6-5; j_gene: TRBJ2-3
CDR3aa: ASSQFGDTQY; v_gene: TRBV11-3; j_gene: TRBJ2-3
CDR3aa: ASSLTGALETQY; v_gene: TRBV5-5; j_gene: TRBJ2-5
CDR3aa: ATSRGEGNEKLF; v_gene: TRBV10-3; j_gene: TRBJ1-4
CDR3aa: ASSSPGGTNEKLF; v_gene: TRBV12-3/TRBV12-4; j_gene: TRBJ1-4
CDR3aa: ASSPAHSGRSYEQY; v_gene: TRBV7-9; j_gene: TRBJ2-7
CDR3aa: ASSLGLAGVTEQF; v_gene: TRBV5-1; j_gene: TRBJ2-1
CDR3aa: ASTSAYEQY; v_gene: TRBV12-3/TRBV12-4; j_gene: TRBJ2-7
CDR3aa: ASTPAGVGYNEQF; v_gene: TRBV12-3/TRBV12-4; j_gene: TRBJ2-1
CDR3aa: ASSYWGSMGTYEQY; v_gene: TRBV6-5; j_gene: TRBJ2-7
CDR3aa: SASRQGANSPLH; v_gene: TRBV20-1; j_gene: TRBJ1-6
CDR3aa: ASRRLAGAGDTQY; v_gene: TRBV12-3/TRBV12-4; j_gene: TRBJ2-3
CDR3aa: ASSLDRIGATDTQY; v_gene: TRBV11-2; j_gene: TRBJ2-3
CDR3aa: ASTGPGQGPEQY; v_gene: TRBV28; j_gene: TRBJ2-7
CDR3aa: ATSRGGGTDTQY; v_gene: TRBV15; j_gene: TRBJ2-3
CDR3aa: ASRTSGGTDTQY; v_gene: TRBV10-3; j_gene: TRBJ2-3
CDR3aa: ASSPGESSPLH; v_gene: TRBV3-1; j_gene: TRBJ1-6